The entry below gives a single TCR beta chain sequence along with its context. Its antigen remains unidentified. Measured with immunoSEQ multiplex PCR; TCRdb has only the in-frame clones, and not every one. This repertoire shows some 50,000 clones, 85% to 90% found once; its top ten account for approximately 2%. Per germline, CDR1 MGHRA and CDR2 YSYEKL. The CDR3 has 13 residues. The V end was cut by 0 bases, the J end by 7 bases, with 7 bases between. This record belongs to a study of OX40 agonist ivuxolimab in advanced cancers. Findings of the study overall: Some patients without response likewise showed low normalized clonal expansion.

The source was CD4+ or CD8+ T cells sorted from blood, collected in a trial of the OX40 agonist ivuxolimab. The TCR comes from an adult with an advanced solid tumor such as melanoma, head and neck, liver or kidney cancer. The chain joins TRBV4-1 to TRBJ1-5, with unresolved D. The CDR3 DNA sequence: TGCGCCAGCAGCCAAGATTCCCAACAGCCCCAGCATTTT. Translation: CASSQDSQQPQHF.